This record covers a single T cell receptor beta chain. Per the original data handling: Using reference gene primer amplification, nucleated cell counts were estimated. Sequencing used immunoSEQ multiplex PCR; TCRdb keeps in-frame clones, though not all of them. That table supplies the V and J calls and clone size; D and trimming were determined from the DNA. This table holds 200,000 to 250,000 clones, about four fifths found once. This entry belongs to a study of blood T cell repertoires in COVID-19. Overall study: Both acute and convalescent COVID-19 samples were obtained from the United States, Italy and Spain.

The TCR sequence derives from a woman over 75 with COVID-19, enrolled during active disease. The sample was peripheral blood.

The CDR3: CALLSATSGAYYEQYF. The CDR3 nucleotides read TGTGCACTCCTCAGTGCCACTAGCGGAGCTTACTACGAGCAGTACTTC. V and J are TRBV24-1 and TRBJ2-7, with TRBD2 matching over 8 bases. CDR3 length: 16 residues. CDR1 and CDR2 from the germline V gene are KGHDR and SFDVKD.